The 29 T cell receptor beta chains in this list originate from one sample, sequenced in a study of blood T cell repertoires in COVID-19. This table comes from immunoSEQ multiplex PCR, and its TCRdb copy is limited to in-frame clones, with some not included. The sample shows about 300,000 clones, under 90% of them seen only once. Sequencing input: peripheral blood. The receptors were sampled from a woman aged 25 to 39 with COVID-19, enrolled during active disease.

This chain connects TRBV7-2 to TRBJ2-5; the D gene is possibly TRBD1 (6 bases). CDR3 length: 15 residues. Trimming stripped 1 base from V and 5 bases from J, with 14 bases between. Germline V CDR1 and CDR2: SGHTA, FQGNSA. CDR3 amino acids: CASSLGAGTSETQYF. The CDR3, as DNA: TGTGCCAGCAGCTTAGGGGCAGGGACATCGGAGACCCAGTACTTC. Variable domain in full (rest from reference TRBV7-2 and TRBJ2-5): GAGVSQSPSNKVTEKGKDVELRCDPISGHTALYWYRQSLGQGLEFLIYFQGNSAPDKSGLPSDRFSAERTGGSVSTLTIQRTQQEDSAVYLCASSLGAGTSETQYFGPGTRLLVL.

The rearrangement links TRBV19 to TRBJ1-5, with D maybe TRBD1 (6 bases). This CDR3 contains 15 residues. V was pared by 7 bases and J by 4 bases, with 17 bases between. The germline CDR1 and CDR2 sequences are LNHDA and SQIVND (reference sequence). CDR3 loop: CASTLLGHGNQPQHF. The CDR3 bases are TGTGCCAGTACCCTTTTGGGACACGGGAATCAGCCCCAGCATTTT.

Concerning this clone itself: Additional DNA sequences in this sample encode the identical CDR3. The chain recombines TRBV5-6 with TRBJ1-5; D gene ambiguous. Germline CDR1 SGHDT, CDR2 YYEEEE. Trimming took off 0 bases at V and 0 bases at J, with 10 bases between the two ends. The CDR3 consists of 16 residues. CDR3: CASSLGTGYSNQPQHF. The CDR3 nucleotides are TGTGCCAGCAGCTTGGGAACGGGTTATAGCAATCAGCCCCAGCATTTT.

The V and J genes are TRBV2 and TRBJ2-7; TRBD2 aligns across 10 bases. The CDR3 is 13 residues long. The V segment lost 5 bases and the J segment 9 bases; nucleotides outside the gene matches: 7. Looked up from germline, CDR1 is SNHLY and CDR2 is FYNNEI. Here the CDR3 reads CASSPDLAGAQYF. DNA for the CDR3: TGTGCCAGCAGTCCAGACCTAGCGGGGGCGCAGTACTTC. Filled out from reference TRBV2 and TRBJ2-7, the complete variable domain reads EPEVTQTPSHQVTQMGQEVILRCVPISNHLYFYWYRQILGQKVEFLVSFYNNEISEKSEIFDDQFSVERPDGSNFTLKIRSTKLEDSAMYFCASSPDLAGAQYFGPGTRLTVT.

This chain links TRBV7-9 with TRBJ1-3; TRBD1 might be the D (6 bases). V was pared by 7 bases and J by 6 bases, with 16 bases between. There are 14 residues in the CDR3. Per germline, CDR1 SEHNR and CDR2 FQNEAQ (reference sequence). This CDR3 is CASTRRGAVNTIYF. CDR3 bases: TGTGCCAGCACCCGTCGGGGGGCGGTAAACACCATATATTTT.

The V gene is TRBV5-1, the J gene TRBJ2-6; D ambiguous. The CDR3 totals 16 residues. Trimming removed 7 bases at V and 1 base at J, with 15 bases between. The V gene's germline CDR1 is SGHRS and CDR2 YFSETQ. This CDR3 reads CASSDMALSGANVLTF. The CDR3 DNA reads TGCGCCAGCTCCGACATGGCCCTATCTGGGGCCAACGTCCTGACTTTC.

The genes are TRBV27 and TRBJ2-3; 13 nucleotides line up with TRBD2. V was pared by 2 bases and J by 1 base, with 3 bases of the junction left unmatched. The CDR3 length is 17 residues. Per the germline V gene, CDR1 is MNHEY and CDR2 is SMNVEV (reference sequence). As DNA, the CDR3 is TGTGCCAGCAGTTTACCGGGACTAGCGGGACGCACAGATACGCAGTATTTT. Its translation: CASSLPGLAGRTDTQYF.

The chain combines TRBV28 with TRBJ1-6; 9 bases match TRBD1. Germline loops: CDR1 MDHEN, CDR2 SYDVKM. The CDR3 is 15 residues long. J gave up 8 bases and V 3 bases, and 5 bases lay outside the gene matches. The CDR3 region is CASSFGTGSDSPLHF. As DNA, the CDR3 is TGTGCCAGCAGTTTCGGGACAGGGAGCGATTCACCCCTCCACTTT.

The CDR3 loop is CASRAGGFGNTIYF. In DNA, the CDR3 is TGTGCCAGCAGGGCAGGGGGCTTCGGAAACACCATATATTTT. This sequence joins TRBV2 and TRBJ1-3; 8 nucleotides align to TRBD1. Germline values: CDR1 SNHLY, CDR2 FYNNEI. V shed 6 bases, J shed 4 bases, and the junction held 5 bases outside the gene matches. The CDR3 has 14 residues. The full variable domain, with the rest looked up from reference TRBV2 and TRBJ1-3, is EPEVTQTPSHQVTQMGQEVILRCVPISNHLYFYWYRQILGQKVEFLVSFYNNEISEKSEIFDDQFSVERPDGSNFTLKIRSTKLEDSAMYFCASRAGGFGNTIYFGEGSWLTVV.

V usage is TRBV2 and J usage is TRBJ1-1; D not resolved. The germline gives CDR1 SNHLY, CDR2 FYNNEI. The CDR3 has 13 amino acids. V lost 3 bases, J lost 7 bases, and 12 bases lay in between. The CDR3 DNA follows: TGTGCCAGCAGTGACTGGGGAGTCGGTGAAGCTTTCTTT. Its translation is CASSDWGVGEAFF.

The V gene is TRBV24-1, the J gene TRBJ1-2; D remains unclear. The germline V gene has CDR1 KGHDR and CDR2 SFDVKD. The CDR3 length is 15 residues. Trimming left V 4 bases short and J 7 bases short, with 18 bases between. This CDR3 is CATSDPHGEVSGYTF. The CDR3 bases are TGTGCCACCAGTGACCCTCATGGAGAGGTCTCTGGCTACACCTTC.

V usage is TRBV7-2 and J usage is TRBJ2-5, with D perhaps TRBD2 (6 bases). Trimming removed 2 bases from V and 4 bases from J, with 8 bases in between. The germline gives CDR1 SGHTA, CDR2 FQGNSA. CDR3 size: 13 residues. CDR3 DNA: TGTGCCAGCAGCTTAACTAGCAGAGAGACCCAGTACTTC. The encoded protein is CASSLTSRETQYF.

The CDR3 sequence: CASKRQGPYEQYV. The CDR3 DNA follows: TGTGCCAGCAAAAGGCAGGGCCCTTACGAGCAGTACGTC. The chain carries TRBV27 and TRBJ2-7; TRBD1 might be the D (5 bases). Trimming took 7 bases from V and 4 from J, leaving 14 bases between them. CDR1 is MNHEY and CDR2 is SMNVEV in the germline V gene (reference sequence). This CDR3 contains 13 residues.

The CDR3 nucleotides are TGTGCCAGCAGCTTGGGAGAGGGACAGTCGGCTTCTAACTATGGCTACACCTTC. Its protein product is CASSLGEGQSASNYGYTF. The chain has TRBV5-8 and TRBJ1-2; 7 nucleotides match TRBD1. Germline V gene lookup returns CDR1 SGHTS and CDR2 YDEGEE. J lost 0 bases, V lost 0 bases, and 11 bases had no gene match. This CDR3 spans 18 amino acids.

This clone has a single count. The genes are TRBV7-8 and TRBJ1-6, with TRBD1 as a possible D gene (5 bases). The ends were cut back, 4 bases at V and 9 bases at J, with 10 bases in the middle. CDR3 length equals 13 residues. Germline CDR1 SGHVS, CDR2 FQNEAQ. The CDR3 reads CASSWGLFSPLHF. In DNA, the CDR3 is TGTGCCAGCAGCTGGGGACTTTTTTCACCCCTCCACTTT.

This rearrangement joins TRBV29-1 to TRBJ1-4; 8 bases agree with TRBD1. Per germline, CDR1 SQVTM and CDR2 ANQGSEA. The CDR3 is 13 amino acids. J was trimmed by 5 bases and V by 8 bases; bases with no gene match: 7. In DNA, the CDR3 is TGCAGCCTCTGGACAGGGAGGAATGAAAAACTGTTTTTT. Its translation is CSLWTGRNEKLFF.

V gene TRBV11-1 combines with J gene TRBJ2-3; a weak D match, TRBD1 (5 bases). V lost 5 bases to trimming and J lost 6 bases, with 9 bases between them. Germline V gene lookup returns CDR1 SGHAT and CDR2 FQDESV (reference sequence). The CDR3 has 12 amino acids. The CDR3 DNA reads as TGTGCCAGCAGCCGGAACAGGGATACGCAGTATTTT. This codes for CASSRNRDTQYF.

The V and J genes are TRBV6-2 or TRBV6-3 and TRBJ1-2; unclear D gene. CDR1 MNHEY and CDR2 SVGEGT come from the germline V gene. Trimming left V 2 bases short and J 2 bases short, with 6 bases between. CDR3 length: 13 amino acids. CDR3 nucleotide sequence: TGTGCCAGCAGTTACACAGACAACTATGGCTACACCTTC. Translation: CASSYTDNYGYTF.

The sample holds one count of this clone. The chain joins TRBV18 to TRBJ1-4; D not resolved. V was trimmed by 6 bases and J by 7 bases, leaving 15 bases between them. The CDR3 runs to 14 residues. In germline, CDR1 is KGHSH, CDR2 LQKENI. CDR3 sequence: CASSLTGRGEKLFF. The CDR3 coding sequence is TGTGCCAGCTCTCTAACCGGGAGAGGTGAAAAACTGTTTTTT. Using reference TRBV18 and TRBJ1-4 for the parts outside the CDR3, the full variable domain is NAGVMQNPRHLVRRRGQEARLRCSPMKGHSHVYWYRQLPEEGLKFMVYLQKENIIDESGMPKERFSAEFPKEGPSILRIQQVVRGDSAAYFCASSLTGRGEKLFFGSGTQLSVL.

This sequence joins TRBV11-2 and TRBJ2-3; 12 positions match TRBD2. CDR3 length equals 16 residues. Trimming took 4 bases from V and 7 from J; bases not matched to a gene: 9. CDR1 SGHAT and CDR2 FQNNGV come from the germline V gene. In nucleotides, the CDR3 is TGTGCCAGCAGCTCTAGCGGGGGGGCGGTGGTAAATACGCAGTATTTT. Its protein product is CASSSSGGAVVNTQYF.

Details on this clone: This sample also contains other DNA sequences that code for the same CDR3. The chain uses TRBV28 and TRBJ1-2; no firm D call. There are 13 residues in the CDR3. CDR1 MDHEN and CDR2 SYDVKM come from the germline V gene. With 3 bases removed from V and 2 bases from J, the gap between germline ends came to 7 bases. This CDR3 reads CASSFSRNYGYTF. In DNA form, the CDR3 reads TGTGCCAGCAGTTTTTCACGGAACTATGGCTACACCTTC.

This clone showed up just once. J is TRBJ1-1 and V is TRBV27; 8 nucleotides align to TRBD1. The V segment lost 3 bases and the J segment 0 bases; nucleotides outside the gene matches: 3. The length of the CDR3 is 15 residues. From germline, CDR1 is MNHEY and CDR2 SMNVEV (reference sequence). The chain's CDR3 is CASSFGQGMNTEAFF. The CDR3 DNA is TGTGCCAGCAGTTTCGGACAGGGAATGAACACTGAAGCTTTCTTT.

The chain couples TRBV6-2 or TRBV6-3 to TRBJ1-1; 8 nucleotides align to TRBD1. Germline V CDR1 and CDR2: MNHEY, SVGEGT. The length of the CDR3 is 13 residues. V lost 5 bases to trimming and J lost 7 bases; unmatched junction nucleotides: 6. CDR3 region: CASSQFRGHEAFF. The DNA of the CDR3 is TGTGCCAGCAGTCAATTCAGGGGGCATGAAGCTTTCTTT.

V usage is TRBV25-1 and J usage is TRBJ1-1, with D perhaps matching TRBD1 (6 bases). CDR3 length equals 15 residues. CDR1 and CDR2 (germline): MGHDK, SYGVNS. The ends were cut back, 3 bases at V and 3 bases at J, with 14 bases in the middle. CDR3 nucleotide sequence: TGTGCCAGCAGTGATCCCCGGGAGGGGGACACTGAAGCTTTCTTT. It translates to CASSDPREGDTEAFF.

V gene TRBV9 combines with J gene TRBJ2-1; 9 nucleotides line up with TRBD2. CDR1 is SGDLS, CDR2 YYNGEE, per germline. V gave up 0 bases and J gave up 8 bases; unmatched junction bases: 6. The CDR3 loop spans 15 amino acids. The CDR3 DNA is TGTGCCAGCAGCGTAGTTGGCGGGGGGGCCGATGAGCAGTTCTTC. Residues: CASSVVGGGADEQFF. Looking up the rest from reference TRBV9 and TRBJ2-1 gives the full variable domain: DSGVTQTPKHLITATGQRVTLRCSPRSGDLSVYWYQQSLDQGLQFLIQYYNGEERAKGNILERFSAQQFPDLHSELNLSSLELGDSALYFCASSVVGGGADEQFFGPGTRLTVL.

The chain uses TRBV18 and TRBJ1-4; D ambiguous. Between the trimmed V and J ends, which lost 6 bases and 2 bases, there was a span of 10 bases. Germline values: CDR1 KGHSH, CDR2 LQKENI. This CDR3 spans 14 amino acids. CDR3 nucleotides: TGTGCCAGCTCTTTGGACTCTACTAATGAAAAACTGTTTTTT. Protein product: CASSLDSTNEKLFF.

This chain uses TRBV19 with TRBJ2-3; 11 bases agree with TRBD2. The ends lost 5 bases at V and 4 bases at J; junction bases unmatched: 2. Per germline, CDR1 LNHDA and CDR2 SQIVND (reference sequence). The CDR3 is 14 amino acids. DNA for the CDR3: TGTGCCAGTAGTGATAGCGGGGGGGCAGATACGCAGTATTTT. Amino acid sequence: CASSDSGGADTQYF.

This chain joins TRBV28 and TRBJ2-1, with D unresolved. Trimming took off 4 bases at V and 3 bases at J, with 10 bases between the two ends. CDR1 is MDHEN and CDR2 is SYDVKM in the germline V gene. The CDR3 consists of 14 residues. CDR3: CASSSPRVYNEQFF. The CDR3 nucleotides read TGTGCCAGCAGTTCCCCGAGAGTCTACAATGAGCAGTTCTTC.

The chain is built from TRBV7-3 and TRBJ2-1; D is perhaps TRBD1 (5 bases). Germline lookup yields CDR1 SGHTA and CDR2 FQGTGA. The ends were cut back, 5 bases at V and 5 bases at J, with 10 bases in the middle. This CDR3 spans 13 amino acids. The CDR3 protein is CASSLGQNNEQFF. CDR3 DNA: TGTGCCAGCAGCCTGGGGCAGAACAATGAGCAGTTCTTC.